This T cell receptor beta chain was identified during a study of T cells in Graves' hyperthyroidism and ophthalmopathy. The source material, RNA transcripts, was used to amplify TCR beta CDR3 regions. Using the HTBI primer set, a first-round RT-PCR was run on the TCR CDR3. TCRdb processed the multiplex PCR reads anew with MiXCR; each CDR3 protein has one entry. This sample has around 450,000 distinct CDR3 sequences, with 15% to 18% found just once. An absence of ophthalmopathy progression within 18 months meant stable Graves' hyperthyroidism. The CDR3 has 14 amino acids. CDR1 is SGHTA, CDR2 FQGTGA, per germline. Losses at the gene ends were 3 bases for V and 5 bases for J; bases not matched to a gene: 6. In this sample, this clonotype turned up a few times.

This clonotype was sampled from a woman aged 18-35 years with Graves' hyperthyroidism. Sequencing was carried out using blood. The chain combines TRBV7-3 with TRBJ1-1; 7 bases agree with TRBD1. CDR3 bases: TGTGCCAGCAGCTTCGACAGGGTTAGTACTGAAGCTTTCTTT. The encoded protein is CASSFDRVSTEAFF.